A single sample gave rise to the 32 T cell receptor beta chains below, sequenced in a study of blood T cell repertoires in COVID-19. Assay: immunoSEQ multiplex PCR; the TCRdb copy retains only in-frame clones and omits some. Of under 350,000 clones in the sample, around nine tenths were seen once. Sequenced input: PBMCs or T cells enriched from blood (not recorded which). The receptors were sampled from a woman aged 40 to 50 who had recovered from COVID-19.

This clone is a singleton in its sample. The gene calls are TRBV19 and TRBJ1-5, with 8 bases aligning to TRBD1. The CDR3 runs to 18 residues. Trimming cost V 5 bases and J 7 bases; bases outside gene matches: 19. Germline V lookup: CDR1 LNHDA, CDR2 SQIVND (reference sequence). Here the CDR3 reads CASSGVLRQGAHLQPQHF. CDR3 coding DNA: TGTGCCAGTAGTGGGGTTTTGCGGCAGGGGGCGCATCTCCAGCCCCAGCATTTT.

The chain links TRBV24-1 to TRBJ2-3, with D uncertain. CDR1 KGHDR and CDR2 SFDVKD come from the germline V gene. With 3 bases removed from V and 2 bases from J, the gap between germline ends came to 5 bases. The CDR3 extends over 13 amino acids. The CDR3 region has the DNA TGTGCCACCAGTGATGAGGCCACAGATACGCAGTATTTT. Translated: CATSDEATDTQYF.

The chain links TRBV6-5 to TRBJ2-5; TRBD2 is a possible D gene (6 bases). Germline V lookup: CDR1 MNHEY, CDR2 SVGAGI. Trimming stripped 8 bases from V and 0 bases from J, with 16 bases between. The CDR3 has 15 residues. CDR3 loop: CASLFSLAHQETQYF. CDR3 coding DNA: TGTGCCAGCCTTTTCTCTCTAGCGCACCAAGAGACCCAGTACTTC.

The V gene is TRBV7-2, the J gene TRBJ1-3; 7 nucleotides agree with TRBD1. J lost 4 bases, V lost 4 bases, and 4 bases had no gene match. The germline gives CDR1 SGHTA, CDR2 FQGNSA. The CDR3 spans 14 residues. Here the CDR3 DNA reads TGTGCCAGCAGCTCGGGACAGCTCGGAAACACCATATATTTT. This translates into CASSSGQLGNTIYF.

The gene calls are TRBV5-1 and TRBJ2-2, with 11 positions matching TRBD2. The CDR3 loop spans 15 amino acids. CDR1 and CDR2 (germline): SGHRS, YFSETQ. J lost 5 bases, V lost 0 bases, and 0 bases had no gene match. The CDR3 region is CASSLGLAGTGELFF. DNA for the CDR3: TGCGCCAGCAGCTTGGGACTAGCGGGAACCGGGGAGCTGTTTTTT.

V is TRBV5-1 and J is TRBJ2-7, with 8 bases fitting TRBD1. There are 15 residues in the CDR3. Germline CDR1 is SGHRS and CDR2 is YFSETQ. V was clipped by 3 bases and J by 3 bases; unmatched bases: 8. The CDR3 protein is CASSSQGATNYEQYF. The CDR3 DNA is TGCGCCAGCAGCTCCCAGGGGGCGACAAACTACGAGCAGTACTTC.

V is TRBV27 and J is TRBJ1-5, with 7 bases that match TRBD1. The V and J ends lost 4 bases and 11 bases, in that order; junction bases with no gene match: 17. There are 16 residues in the CDR3. The germline V gene has CDR1 MNHEY and CDR2 SMNVEV (reference sequence). Here the CDR3 reads CASSSKIKGAARAQHF. In DNA form, the CDR3 reads TGTGCCAGCAGTTCTAAGATCAAGGGGGCCGCACGAGCCCAGCATTTT.

The rearrangement joins TRBV5-8 to TRBJ1-6, with D perhaps TRBD1 (5 bases). The CDR3 length is 14 residues. In germline, CDR1 is SGHTS, CDR2 YDEGEE. Trimming left V 1 base short and J 11 bases short, with 13 bases between. This chain's CDR3 is CASSLYQGSPPLHF. CDR3 in DNA: TGTGCCAGCAGCTTGTATCAGGGAAGCCCACCCCTCCACTTT.

The chain is built from TRBV3-1 (or the pseudogene TRBV3-2) and TRBJ1-1; D remains unclear. V was pared by 0 bases and J by 7 bases, with 6 bases between. The CDR3 contains 12 residues. Germline-derived CDR1 and CDR2 are LGHDT and YNNKEL (reference sequence). CDR3 residues: CASSQDIGEAFF. The CDR3 coding sequence is TGTGCCAGCAGCCAAGATATCGGTGAAGCTTTCTTT.

The chain is built from TRBV9 and TRBJ1-3; 7 bases fit TRBD1. J lost 0 bases, V lost 3 bases, and 3 bases had no gene match. CDR3 length: 15 residues. Germline loops: CDR1 SGDLS, CDR2 YYNGEE. Here the CDR3 reads CASSAGTASGNTIYF. The CDR3 DNA is TGTGCCAGCAGCGCAGGGACAGCCTCTGGAAACACCATATATTTT.

The chain is built from TRBV11-2 and TRBJ2-1; weak D call: TRBD2 (5 bases). The CDR3 covers 15 residues. Germline V CDR1 and CDR2: SGHAT, FQNNGV. Trimming shortened V by 4 bases and J by 7 bases, and 17 bases separated the two germline ends. The CDR3: CASSSPASRLNEQFF. CDR3 in DNA: TGTGCCAGCAGCTCCCCGGCTAGCCGGTTAAATGAGCAGTTCTTC.

The gene calls are TRBV7-9 and TRBJ2-5, with a possible D match to TRBD2 (5 bases). Germline V CDR1 and CDR2: SEHNR, FQNEAQ (reference sequence). This CDR3 has 18 residues. V was trimmed by 4 bases and J by 2 bases, leaving 23 bases between them. The CDR3 DNA follows: TGTGCCAGCAGCTCTTACCGAATCTCGACGGGGAATCAAGAGACCCAGTACTTC. Amino acids: CASSSYRISTGNQETQYF.

This sequence joins TRBV6-5 and TRBJ2-7, with a possible D match to TRBD1 (6 bases). Germline assignment: CDR1 MNHEY and CDR2 SVGAGI. V was shortened by 10 bases and J by 7 bases, with 20 bases between the two germline ends. The CDR3 has 13 amino acids. This CDR3 is CATRDNPSMEQYF. The CDR3 DNA is TGTGCCACCCGGGACAATCCTAGTATGGAGCAGTACTTC.

The genes are TRBV5-1 and TRBJ1-4, with a possible D match to TRBD1 (5 bases). The CDR3 has 16 amino acids. Trimming pared 1 base from V and 5 bases from J, leaving 15 bases between. The germline gives CDR1 SGHRS, CDR2 YFSETQ. The CDR3 sequence: CASSLSAQGRNEKLFF. In DNA form, the CDR3 reads TGCGCCAGCAGCTTGAGTGCTCAGGGCCGCAATGAAAAACTGTTTTTT. The entire variable domain, with the rest obtained from reference TRBV5-1 and TRBJ1-4, is as follows: KAGVTQTPRYLIKTRGQQVTLSCSPISGHRSVSWYQQTPGQGLQFLFEYFSETQRNKGNFPGRFSGRQFSNSRSEMNVSTLELGDSALYLCASSLSAQGRNEKLFFGSGTQLSVL.

This chain connects TRBV2 to TRBJ2-5; weak D call: TRBD2 (5 bases). V was clipped by 2 bases and J by 5 bases, with 9 bases between them. CDR1 and CDR2 (germline): SNHLY, FYNNEI. This CDR3 is 13 amino acids long. The CDR3 loop is CASSESRAETQYF. Here the CDR3 DNA reads TGTGCCAGCAGTGAATCGAGGGCTGAGACCCAGTACTTC. Full variable domain (missing parts from reference TRBV2 and TRBJ2-5): EPEVTQTPSHQVTQMGQEVILRCVPISNHLYFYWYRQILGQKVEFLVSFYNNEISEKSEIFDDQFSVERPDGSNFTLKIRSTKLEDSAMYFCASSESRAETQYFGPGTRLLVL.

The rearrangement joins TRBV20-1 to TRBJ1-4; D is unclear. Germline CDR1 reads DFQATT; CDR2 reads SNEGSKA (reference sequence). V lost 3 bases to trimming and J lost 2 bases, with 10 bases between them. CDR3 size: 14 residues. CDR3 nucleotides: TGCAGTGCTAGTTCTGGGAGTACTAATGAAAAACTGTTTTTT. It specifies CSASSGSTNEKLFF.

The J gene is TRBJ1-2, the V gene TRBV7-2; D not certain. Trimming cost V 5 bases and J 7 bases, with 11 bases left between them. Germline loops: CDR1 SGHTA, CDR2 FQGNSA. The CDR3 runs 12 residues. The CDR3 is CASSLPTGGYTF. CDR3 sequence (DNA): TGTGCCAGCAGCCTCCCCACTGGTGGCTACACCTTC.

The V call is TRBV29-1, the J call TRBJ1-2; no clear D gene. The V and J ends lost 0 bases and 4 bases respectively, with 12 bases between them. Per germline, CDR1 SQVTM and CDR2 ANQGSEA. The CDR3 extends over 14 amino acids. CDR3 DNA: TGCAGCGTTGAAGATCCTAAGCATGGCTATGGCTACACCTTC. Its translation is CSVEDPKHGYGYTF.

This clone is a singleton in its sample. The rearrangement links TRBV30 to TRBJ2-3; 12 bases are shared with TRBD2. V gave up 4 bases and J gave up 4 bases; unmatched junction bases: 3. Germline assignment: CDR1 GTSNPN and CDR2 SVGIG (reference sequence). This CDR3 is built from 14 residues. This chain's CDR3 is CAWTPSGRADTQYF. CDR3 nucleotides: TGTGCCTGGACCCCTAGCGGGAGGGCAGATACGCAGTATTTT.

In this sample, this clone turned up once. The rearrangement links TRBV5-1 to TRBJ2-5; the match to TRBD2 covers 9 bases. CDR1 is SGHRS and CDR2 is YFSETQ in the germline V gene. CDR3 size: 16 residues. Trimming took 0 bases from V and 5 from J; bases not matched to a gene: 8. In nucleotides, the CDR3 is TGCGCCAGCAGCTTGGAGGTAGCGGGGGCCTCTGAGACCCAGTACTTC. Residues: CASSLEVAGASETQYF. Together with reference TRBV5-1 and TRBJ2-5, the CDR3 gives the full variable domain: KAGVTQTPRYLIKTRGQQVTLSCSPISGHRSVSWYQQTPGQGLQFLFEYFSETQRNKGNFPGRFSGRQFSNSRSEMNVSTLELGDSALYLCASSLEVAGASETQYFGPGTRLLVL.

The J gene is TRBJ2-5, the V gene TRBV2, with 10 bases aligning to TRBD2. The CDR3 is 15 residues long. The V segment lost 5 bases and the J segment 1 base; nucleotides outside the gene matches: 4. The germline V gene has CDR1 SNHLY and CDR2 FYNNEI. CDR3 in DNA: TGTGCCAGCAGTTTTGAGCGGGGGGGCCAAGAGACCCAGTACTTC. Protein: CASSFERGGQETQYF.

Concerning this clone itself: This same CDR3 is encoded by further DNA sequences in the sample. The V call is TRBV5-1, the J call TRBJ2-2; 8 nucleotides agree with TRBD1. After removal of 5 bases from V and 4 bases from J, the junction contained 4 bases not matched to a gene. Looked up from germline, CDR1 is SGHRS and CDR2 is YFSETQ. CDR3 length: 14 amino acids. CDR3 coding DNA: TGCGCCAGCAGTTGGGACAGGCTCACCGGGGAGCTGTTTTTT. The encoded protein is CASSWDRLTGELFF. Drawing the rest from reference TRBV5-1 and TRBJ2-2, the complete variable domain is KAGVTQTPRYLIKTRGQQVTLSCSPISGHRSVSWYQQTPGQGLQFLFEYFSETQRNKGNFPGRFSGRQFSNSRSEMNVSTLELGDSALYLCASSWDRLTGELFFGEGSRLTVL.

The chain recombines TRBV3-1 (or the pseudogene TRBV3-2) with TRBJ2-2; TRBD1 might be the D (6 bases). CDR3 size: 15 residues. Germline lookup yields CDR1 LGHDT and CDR2 YNNKEL (reference sequence). V lost 2 bases and J 4 bases, leaving 11 bases between the germline ends. The CDR3 coding sequence is TGTGCCAGCAGCCAACCACAGGGCTCCACCGGGGAGCTGTTTTTT. Protein: CASSQPQGSTGELFF.

The V gene is TRBV30, the J gene TRBJ2-5, with a weak D call TRBD1 (5 bases). Germline V gene lookup returns CDR1 GTSNPN and CDR2 SVGIG (reference sequence). V lost 0 bases to trimming and J lost 1 base, with 6 bases between them. The CDR3 totals 13 residues. Written as DNA, the CDR3 is TGTGCCTGGAGTGTACAGGTCCAAGAGACCCAGTACTTC. Translating gives CAWSVQVQETQYF.

The chain recombines TRBV24-1 with TRBJ2-1, with TRBD2 matching 10 bases. CDR1 KGHDR and CDR2 SFDVKD come from the germline V gene. The CDR3 runs 16 residues. The junction had 5 bases not matched to a gene; V was cut back by 3 bases and J by 4 bases. The CDR3 nucleotides read TGTGCCACCAGTGATGCGAGCGGGGGGGGATACAATGAGCAGTTCTTC. Amino acids: CATSDASGGGYNEQFF.

The chain couples TRBV18 to TRBJ2-3, with unresolved D. Per the germline V gene, CDR1 is KGHSH and CDR2 is LQKENI. Trimming left V 3 bases short and J 1 base short, with 2 bases between. This CDR3 contains 12 residues. The CDR3 loop is CASSPGTDTQYF. As DNA, the CDR3 is TGTGCCAGCTCACCCGGCACAGATACGCAGTATTTT.

As to this clone: The same CDR3 arises from other DNA sequences in this sample as well. The chain is built from TRBV6-5 and TRBJ1-2; D is possibly TRBD1 (5 bases). Per the germline V gene, CDR1 is MNHEY and CDR2 is SVGAGI. Trimming pared 4 bases from V and 2 bases from J, leaving 8 bases between. The CDR3 extends over 13 amino acids. CDR3 loop: CASSLGQNYGYTF. The DNA of the CDR3 is TGTGCCAGCAGTTTGGGGCAGAACTATGGCTACACCTTC.

The chain carries TRBV9 and TRBJ2-3, with 8 bases matching TRBD2. Germline loops: CDR1 SGDLS, CDR2 YYNGEE. The CDR3 is 18 residues long. With V trimmed by 0 bases and J by 1 base, 10 bases remained unmatched. The CDR3 DNA reads TGTGCCAGCAGCGTAGCCAGCGGGGGCCTCGGGGGCACAGATACGCAGTATTTT. It is translated as CASSVASGGLGGTDTQYF. Using reference TRBV9 and TRBJ2-3 for the parts outside the CDR3, the full variable domain is DSGVTQTPKHLITATGQRVTLRCSPRSGDLSVYWYQQSLDQGLQFLIQYYNGEERAKGNILERFSAQQFPDLHSELNLSSLELGDSALYFCASSVASGGLGGTDTQYFGPGTRLTVL.

The chain combines TRBV18 with TRBJ1-1; D call uncertain. The ends were cut back, 6 bases at V and 5 bases at J, with 22 bases in the middle. The CDR3 totals 16 residues. Germline CDR1 KGHSH, CDR2 LQKENI. The DNA of the CDR3 is TGTGCCAGCTCCGGGCAGAGGGCCAGACGCGGGACTGAAGCTTTCTTT. Protein sequence: CASSGQRARRGTEAFF. The entire variable domain, with the rest obtained from reference TRBV18 and TRBJ1-1, is as follows: NAGVMQNPRHLVRRRGQEARLRCSPMKGHSHVYWYRQLPEEGLKFMVYLQKENIIDESGMPKERFSAEFPKEGPSILRIQQVVRGDSAAYFCASSGQRARRGTEAFFGQGTRLTVV.

This clone came up a few times. The J gene is TRBJ1-4, the V gene TRBV4-2; possible D gene TRBD1, 6 bases. CDR3 length: 16 residues. V was trimmed by 1 base and J by 5 bases, leaving 14 bases between them. In germline, CDR1 is LGHNA, CDR2 YNFKEQ. This CDR3 is CASSQGRGRGNEKLFF. As DNA, the CDR3 is TGTGCCAGCAGCCAAGGGCGCGGCAGGGGAAATGAAAAACTGTTTTTT.

The J gene is TRBJ2-1, the V gene TRBV10-3; a possible D gene is TRBD1 (6 bases). The CDR3 loop spans 19 amino acids. Germline-derived CDR1 and CDR2 are ENHRY and SYGVKD. The ends were cut back, 0 bases at V and 1 base at J, with 19 bases in the middle. The CDR3 sequence: CAISESTTATGLSYNEQFF. The DNA of the CDR3 is TGTGCCATCAGTGAGTCTACCACCGCCACAGGGTTATCCTACAATGAGCAGTTCTTC.

The chain joins TRBV9 to TRBJ2-7, with D perhaps TRBD2 (6 bases). CDR3 size: 13 residues. The germline V and J ends were trimmed by 0 bases and 7 bases, with 11 bases remaining between them. Germline V gene data show CDR1 as SGDLS and CDR2 as YYNGEE. The CDR3 bases are TGTGCCAGCAGCGTAGAGCGGGCGGGGGAGCAGTACTTC. It is translated as CASSVERAGEQYF.